The 20 T cell receptor beta chains below come from one sample, sequenced in a study of blood T cell repertoires in COVID-19. Only in-frame clones appear in the TCRdb table, and some are missing; sequencing was by immunoSEQ multiplex PCR. The repertoire holds around 180,000 clones, about 88% seen once, with around a quarter in the top ten. The sequenced material came from peripheral blood. The receptors stem from a man in his fifties or sixties with acute or convalescent COVID-19.

This chain connects TRBV9 to TRBJ1-1; a possible D gene is TRBD1 (5 bases). V shed 5 bases and J shed 0 bases, with 11 bases lying between them. The V gene's germline CDR1 is SGDLS and CDR2 YYNGEE. The CDR3 spans 14 residues. CDR3 residues: CASSPSRVNTEAFF. In nucleotides, the CDR3 is TGTGCCAGCAGTCCGTCCAGGGTGAACACTGAAGCTTTCTTT.

V usage is TRBV18 and J usage is TRBJ1-3; D uncertain. CDR1 is KGHSH, CDR2 LQKENI, per germline. The CDR3 totals 13 residues. The ends were cut back, 0 bases at V and 4 bases at J, with 4 bases in the middle. In DNA form, the CDR3 reads TGTGCCAGCTCACCACCGGAGGGAAACACCATATATTTT. Translating gives CASSPPEGNTIYF.

This chain links TRBV24-1 with TRBJ1-2; D is ambiguous. The length of the CDR3 is 14 residues. Trimming left V 4 bases short and J 7 bases short, with 15 bases between. The germline V gene has CDR1 KGHDR and CDR2 SFDVKD. DNA of the CDR3: TGTGCCACCAGTGACCGACTCTCCAGAGGTGGCTACACCTTC. Its translation is CATSDRLSRGGYTF.

The chain carries TRBV5-1 and TRBJ2-6; 9 positions match TRBD2. The V segment lost 4 bases and the J segment 0 bases; nucleotides outside the gene matches: 11. CDR1 SGHRS and CDR2 YFSETQ come from the germline V gene. The CDR3 totals 19 residues. CDR3 nucleotide sequence: TGCGCCAGCAGCCTGATCACTAGCGGGTATGCCTCTGGGGCCAACGTCCTGACTTTC. It yields the protein CASSLITSGYASGANVLTF.

V gene TRBV6-5 combines with J gene TRBJ2-5; D unresolved. Germline CDR1 MNHEY, CDR2 SVGAGI. This CDR3 is built from 11 residues. The V gene lost 7 bases and the J gene lost 5 bases, with 8 bases spanning the gap. For the CDR3, the DNA is TGTGCCAGCACCTTGTCTGAGACCCAGTACTTC. Residues: CASTLSETQYF.

This clone has more than one count but fewer than ten. The chain combines TRBV2 with TRBJ1-3; 8 bases align to TRBD1. CDR1 and CDR2 from the germline V gene are SNHLY and FYNNEI. This CDR3 is 15 amino acids long. J gave up 2 bases and V 4 bases, and 4 bases lay outside the gene matches. CDR3 DNA sequence: TGTGCCAGCAGTGCCGGACAGGGCCCTGGAAACACCATATATTTT. It specifies CASSAGQGPGNTIYF. The variable domain in full, with the rest retrieved from reference TRBV2 and TRBJ1-3, is EPEVTQTPSHQVTQMGQEVILRCVPISNHLYFYWYRQILGQKVEFLVSFYNNEISEKSEIFDDQFSVERPDGSNFTLKIRSTKLEDSAMYFCASSAGQGPGNTIYFGEGSWLTVV.

The V and J genes are TRBV19 and TRBJ2-1; weak D call: TRBD1 (5 bases). Trimming shortened V by 5 bases and J by 12 bases, and 17 bases separated the two germline ends. Germline values: CDR1 LNHDA, CDR2 SQIVND (reference sequence). CDR3 length equals 13 residues. Here the CDR3 reads CASSPQKGLAQFF. The CDR3 nucleotides are TGTGCCAGTAGTCCCCAGAAGGGGTTAGCGCAGTTCTTC. The variable domain in full, with the rest retrieved from reference TRBV19 and TRBJ2-1, is DGGITQSPKYLFRKEGQNVTLSCEQNLNHDAMYWYRQDPGQGLRLIYYSQIVNDFQKGDIAEGYSVSREKKESFPLTVTSAQKNPTAFYLCASSPQKGLAQFFGPGTRLTVL.

The chain combines TRBV6-4 with TRBJ2-1; 7 bases fit TRBD2. Germline CDR1 and CDR2: MRHNA and SNTAGT. The ends lost 2 bases at V and 4 bases at J; junction bases unmatched: 8. The CDR3 covers 16 residues. CDR3 sequence reads: CASSDHGRRGYNEQFF. The DNA for the CDR3 is TGTGCCAGCAGTGACCATGGCAGGCGGGGGTACAATGAGCAGTTCTTC.

This chain joins TRBV30 and TRBJ2-2, with a tentative D call TRBD1 (5 bases). Trimming shortened V by 2 bases and J by 6 bases, and 10 bases separated the two germline ends. Germline CDR1 is GTSNPN and CDR2 is SVGIG (reference sequence). The CDR3 has 13 residues. As DNA, the CDR3 is TGTGCCTGGAGTCCAGGGTTCCCCGGGGAGCTGTTTTTT. Translation gives CAWSPGFPGELFF.

In DNA form, the CDR3 reads TGTGCCAGCGGGACTAGCGGGGGGGCCAGAGAGACCCAGTACTTC. It is translated as CASGTSGGARETQYF. The J gene is TRBJ2-5, the V gene TRBV2; TRBD2 agrees at 16 bases. The germline CDR1 and CDR2 sequences are SNHLY and FYNNEI. V was pared by 8 bases and J by 4 bases, with 4 bases of the junction left unmatched. CDR3 size: 15 residues. The full variable domain, completed using reference TRBV2 and TRBJ2-5, is EPEVTQTPSHQVTQMGQEVILRCVPISNHLYFYWYRQILGQKVEFLVSFYNNEISEKSEIFDDQFSVERPDGSNFTLKIRSTKLEDSAMYFCASGTSGGARETQYFGPGTRLLVL.

V usage is TRBV3-1 (or the pseudogene TRBV3-2) and J usage is TRBJ2-7, with TRBD2 matching over 7 bases. The V segment lost 4 bases and the J segment 3 bases; nucleotides outside the gene matches: 9. Germline CDR1 LGHDT, CDR2 YNNKEL (reference sequence). This CDR3 is 15 amino acids long. Written as DNA, the CDR3 is TGTGCCAGCAGCCCCGGGACTACCACCCACTACGAGCAGTACTTC. Translating it yields CASSPGTTTHYEQYF.

The chain couples TRBV2 to TRBJ2-7, with TRBD2 matching over 11 bases. V was clipped by 5 bases and J by 2 bases; unmatched bases: 2. This CDR3 comprises 14 residues. CDR1 is SNHLY, CDR2 FYNNEI, per germline. The CDR3 spells CASSSSGGPYEQYV. CDR3 nucleotide sequence: TGTGCCAGCAGTTCTAGCGGGGGGCCCTACGAGCAGTACGTC.

Turning to this clone: Within the sample, other DNA sequences also encode this same CDR3. V gene TRBV6-5 combines with J gene TRBJ1-1, with 7 bases that match TRBD1. The germline V gene encodes CDR1 MNHEY and CDR2 SVGAGI. V gave up 5 bases and J gave up 4 bases; unmatched junction bases: 1. The CDR3 loop spans 12 amino acids. Here the CDR3 DNA reads TGTGCCAGCAGTAGGGGGCGCACTGAAGCTTTCTTT. This gives the protein CASSRGRTEAFF.

This clone was seen just once. This rearrangement joins TRBV5-1 to TRBJ2-3; possibly TRBD2 for D (5 bases). The ends were cut back, 3 bases at V and 2 bases at J, with 13 bases in the middle. Germline CDR1 is SGHRS and CDR2 is YFSETQ. CDR3 length: 15 residues. The CDR3 sequence: CASSSHLGLTDTQYF. In DNA form, the CDR3 reads TGCGCCAGCAGCTCCCACCTAGGACTCACAGATACGCAGTATTTT.

The V and J genes are TRBV4-1 and TRBJ2-7, with D maybe TRBD1 (5 bases). CDR1 MGHRA and CDR2 YSYEKL come from the germline V gene. The CDR3 sequence is 15 residues long. The V and J ends lost 1 base and 2 bases respectively, with 12 bases between them. CDR3 amino acids: CASSQVLGAPYEQYF. CDR3 DNA sequence: TGCGCCAGCAGCCAAGTCCTTGGGGCCCCCTACGAGCAGTACTTC.

Only a few counts were recorded for this clone. This chain joins TRBV3-1 (or the pseudogene TRBV3-2) and TRBJ1-1; no clear D gene. V gave up 0 bases and J gave up 1 base, with 9 bases separating them. This CDR3 has 15 residues. Germline CDR1 reads LGHDT; CDR2 reads YNNKEL (reference sequence). The DNA of the CDR3 is TGTGCCAGCAGCCAAGATCCACAGCCGAACACTGAAGCTTTCTTT. Its translation: CASSQDPQPNTEAFF.

V is TRBV2 and J is TRBJ2-7, with 9 bases fitting TRBD1. CDR1 and CDR2 (germline): SNHLY, FYNNEI. Losses at the gene ends were 6 bases for V and 2 bases for J; bases not matched to a gene: 8. This CDR3 contains 15 residues. For the CDR3, the DNA is TGTGCCAGCAGCCTTACCGGGACAGGGACCTACGAGCAGTACGTC. Translation: CASSLTGTGTYEQYV.

The V and J genes are TRBV7-8 and TRBJ2-7; 10 bases align to TRBD1. Trimming at V came to 1 base and at J to 3 bases, leaving 3 bases not matched to a gene. Germline values: CDR1 SGHVS, CDR2 FQNEAQ. This CDR3 has 15 residues. The CDR3 is CASSLGQGAHYEQYV. In DNA, the CDR3 is TGTGCCAGCAGCTTAGGACAGGGGGCCCACTACGAGCAGTACGTC.

The chain has TRBV9 and TRBJ1-2; tentatively, D is TRBD1 (6 bases). This CDR3 spans 14 amino acids. The germline V gene has CDR1 SGDLS and CDR2 YYNGEE. The V end was cut by 2 bases, the J end by 0 bases, with 8 bases between. CDR3 in DNA: TGTGCCAGCAGCGTGGACAGTACTAACTATGGCTACACCTTC. Translating it yields CASSVDSTNYGYTF.

The chain links TRBV11-2 to TRBJ1-5; 7 positions agree with TRBD1. J gave up 7 bases and V 1 base, and 4 bases lay outside the gene matches. Germline V gene sequence: CDR1 SGHAT, CDR2 FQNNGV. The CDR3 has 14 amino acids. Here the CDR3 DNA reads TGTGCCAGCAGCTTAGGAGGGGGCGGACAGCCCCAGCATTTT. This gives the protein CASSLGGGGQPQHF.